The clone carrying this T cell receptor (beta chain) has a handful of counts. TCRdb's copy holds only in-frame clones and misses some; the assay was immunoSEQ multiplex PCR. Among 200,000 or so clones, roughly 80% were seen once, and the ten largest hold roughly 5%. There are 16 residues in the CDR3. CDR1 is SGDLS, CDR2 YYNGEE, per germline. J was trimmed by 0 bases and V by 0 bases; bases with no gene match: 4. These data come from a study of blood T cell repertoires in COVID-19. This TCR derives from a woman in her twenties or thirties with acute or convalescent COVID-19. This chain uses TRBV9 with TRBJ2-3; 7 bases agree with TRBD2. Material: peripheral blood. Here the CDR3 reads CASSVASGASTDTQYF. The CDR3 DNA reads TGTGCCAGCAGCGTAGCGAGCGGGGCGAGCACAGATACGCAGTATTTT.